What follows are 32 T cell receptor beta chains derived from one specimen sequenced in a study of shared T cell receptors in the human thymus. TCRdb's table, derived via immunoSEQ multiplex PCR, lists solely in-frame clones and lacks some. The table includes some 700,000 clones, 75% to 90% detected once. The same sample was also used in a study of human thymus T cells.

The sample comprised thymocytes. The origin of the receptors is a girl under three years old with a congenital heart defect.

The table lists this clone with a count of one. CDR3 nucleotides: TGTGCCAGCAGCTTCCATGCGGGTTCACCCCTCCACTTT. This codes for CASSFHAGSPLHF. The J gene is TRBJ1-6, the V gene TRBV7-9; D is uncertain. Germline CDR1 is SEHNR and CDR2 is FQNEAQ (reference sequence). The CDR3 contains 13 residues. The V end was cut by 3 bases, the J end by 9 bases, with 9 bases between.

This chain connects TRBV5-5 to TRBJ1-2; the D is unclear. Germline assignment: CDR1 SGHKS and CDR2 YYEKEE (reference sequence). The length of the CDR3 is 16 residues. V lost 5 bases to trimming and J lost 5 bases, with 22 bases between them. This chain's CDR3 is CASSRNIGEQVYGYTF. DNA of the CDR3: TGTGCCAGCAGTCGGAACATCGGGGAGCAGGTTTATGGCTACACCTTC.

The chain employs TRBV7-2 and TRBJ2-2; the match to TRBD1 covers 7 bases. J gave up 1 base and V 1 base, and 0 bases lay outside the gene matches. Germline loops: CDR1 SGHTA, CDR2 FQGNSA. CDR3 length equals 15 residues. CDR3 in amino acids: CASSLGQGNTGELFF. For the CDR3, the DNA is TGTGCCAGCAGCTTAGGACAGGGGAACACCGGGGAGCTGTTTTTT.

This chain links TRBV10-3 with TRBJ2-3, with D tentatively TRBD2 (5 bases). This CDR3 spans 18 amino acids. In germline, CDR1 is ENHRY, CDR2 SYGVKD. V was clipped by 3 bases and J by 5 bases, with 24 bases between them. CDR3 in DNA: TGTGCCATCAGTGACCCCTCTCGCCCGTTACCAGGAGGAGATACGCAGTATTTT. This sequence encodes CAISDPSRPLPGGDTQYF.

V usage is TRBV6-1 and J usage is TRBJ2-7, with TRBD2 as a possible D gene (7 bases). Trimming shortened V by 7 bases and J by 6 bases, and 10 bases separated the two germline ends. In germline, CDR1 is MNHNS, CDR2 SASEGT. The CDR3 is 11 residues long. CDR3: CASKGGGEQYF. DNA for the CDR3: TGTGCCAGCAAGGGGGGGGGCGAGCAGTACTTC.

The rearrangement links TRBV14 to TRBJ2-2; TRBD1 matches 7 bases. CDR3 size: 16 residues. With V trimmed by 4 bases and J by 5 bases, 10 bases remained unmatched. CDR1 is SGHDN, CDR2 FVKESK, per germline. The CDR3 loop is CASSLTDREGTGELFF. The CDR3 DNA reads as TGTGCCAGCAGCCTAACCGACAGGGAAGGGACCGGGGAGCTGTTTTTT.

The chain combines TRBV6-1 with TRBJ2-5, with 7 bases identical to TRBD1. J lost 0 bases, V lost 5 bases, and 3 bases had no gene match. CDR1 and CDR2 from the germline V gene are MNHNS and SASEGT. The CDR3 is made up of 14 amino acids. In DNA form, the CDR3 reads TGTGCCAGCAGTAACGACAGGGACCAAGAGACCCAGTACTTC. Translated: CASSNDRDQETQYF.

The gene calls are TRBV7-9 and TRBJ2-7, with no clear D. The CDR3 covers 18 residues. CDR1 is SEHNR and CDR2 is FQNEAQ in the germline V gene (reference sequence). V lost 2 bases, J lost 7 bases, and 27 bases lay in between. The CDR3 sequence is CASSLFLRRNVPSGEQYF. In nucleotides, the CDR3 is TGTGCCAGCAGCTTATTCCTCAGAAGAAACGTACCTAGTGGGGAGCAGTACTTC.

The rearrangement joins TRBV18 to TRBJ1-2; 7 positions agree with TRBD1. This CDR3 is 11 amino acids long. Per the germline V gene, CDR1 is KGHSH and CDR2 is LQKENI. V lost 6 bases, J lost 10 bases, and 5 bases stayed unmatched. The DNA of the CDR3 is TGTGCCAGCTCTCCCGACAGGGACTACACCTTC. Translating gives CASSPDRDYTF.

A remark on this clone: At one of its ends the junction is not consistent with the germline gene, which may arise from a read error. The chain employs TRBV4-3 and TRBJ2-1; D may be TRBD2 (7 bases). Germline-derived CDR1 and CDR2 are LGHNA and YSLEER. CDR3 length: 16 residues. DNA for the CDR3: TGCGCCAGCACCCAAATATATGGCGGGGGCCTAACGGGGCAGTTCTTC. It codes for CASTQIYGGGLTGQFF.

This chain joins TRBV28 and TRBJ2-5; TRBD1 matches 8 bases. This CDR3 has 16 residues. Germline V lookup: CDR1 MDHEN, CDR2 SYDVKM. J gave up 2 bases and V 5 bases, and 10 bases lay outside the gene matches. The CDR3 region is CASSDTGGYFQETQYF. In DNA, the CDR3 is TGTGCCAGCAGTGATACAGGGGGGTACTTTCAAGAGACCCAGTACTTC.

The V call is TRBV5-6, the J call TRBJ2-6; no clear D gene. The CDR3 runs 16 residues. The germline CDR1 and CDR2 sequences are SGHDT and YYEEEE. Trimming pared 4 bases from V and 1 base from J, leaving 12 bases between. The CDR3: CASSPGSDSGANVLTF. The CDR3 DNA reads TGTGCCAGCAGCCCCGGGTCGGATTCTGGGGCCAACGTCCTGACTTTC. The whole variable domain, remainder taken from reference TRBV5-6 and TRBJ2-6, is DAGVTQSPTHLIKTRGQQVTLRCSPKSGHDTVSWYQQALGQGPQFIFQYYEEEERQRGNFPDRFSGHQFPNYSSELNVNALLLGDSALYLCASSPGSDSGANVLTFGAGSRLTVL.

The chain joins TRBV5-8 to TRBJ1-2, with D possibly TRBD1 on 6 matching bases. Germline V lookup: CDR1 SGHTS, CDR2 YDEGEE. Trimming pared 9 bases from V and 8 bases from J, leaving 14 bases between. The CDR3 is 11 residues long. CDR3 nucleotide sequence: TGTGCCATCCAGGGGCATGCGGGCTACACCTTC. Its protein product is CAIQGHAGYTF.

With regard to this clone: The same CDR3 is also encoded by other DNA sequences in this sample. The chain carries TRBV5-1 and TRBJ1-1; 7 bases map to TRBD1. Losses at the gene ends were 2 bases for V and 1 base for J; bases not matched to a gene: 2. The germline CDR1 and CDR2 sequences are SGHRS and YFSETQ. CDR3 length: 14 amino acids. CDR3 sequence: CASSLRQGNTEAFF. The CDR3 DNA sequence: TGCGCCAGCAGCTTACGACAGGGGAACACTGAAGCTTTCTTT.

This chain joins TRBV28 and TRBJ2-2, with D possibly TRBD2 on 6 matching bases. V shed 5 bases and J shed 8 bases, with 24 bases lying between them. The CDR3 is 17 residues long. Per the germline V gene, CDR1 is MDHEN and CDR2 is SYDVKM. The CDR3: CASSRRGLGRFGGELFF. The DNA for the CDR3 is TGTGCCAGCAGTCGTCGTGGCCTAGGGAGGTTTGGGGGGGAGCTGTTTTTT.

This chain uses TRBV27 with TRBJ2-5; possible D gene TRBD2, 5 bases. The CDR3 contains 18 residues. CDR1 MNHEY and CDR2 SMNVEV come from the germline V gene (reference sequence). V was trimmed by 5 bases and J by 7 bases, leaving 29 bases between them. The CDR3 nucleotides read TGTGCCAGCAGTCCCTGGGGTGGGTTAGAGGGAACCGATAGGACCCAGTACTTC. Translated, it gives CASSPWGGLEGTDRTQYF.

This chain links TRBV6-5 with TRBJ1-1; D is ambiguous. Germline loops: CDR1 MNHEY, CDR2 SVGAGI. The CDR3 covers 13 residues. Deletions cut 2 bases from V and 4 bases from J, with 8 bases between. CDR3 nucleotides: TGTGCCAGCAGTTACCGGGTCGGCACTGAAGCTTTCTTT. Protein product: CASSYRVGTEAFF.

The rearrangement uses TRBV5-4 and TRBJ2-5; 11 nucleotides match TRBD2. The CDR3 loop spans 15 amino acids. Germline CDR1 reads SGHNT; CDR2 reads YYREEE (reference sequence). Trimming cost V 4 bases and J 2 bases; bases outside gene matches: 4. The CDR3 is CASSPTSGEQETQYF. The CDR3 DNA sequence: TGTGCCAGCAGCCCGACTAGCGGGGAACAAGAGACCCAGTACTTC.

The chain uses TRBV5-4 and TRBJ2-7; D possibly corresponds to TRBD1 (6 bases). This CDR3 has 17 amino acids. Germline CDR1 reads SGHNT; CDR2 reads YYREEE (reference sequence). V lost 5 bases and J 3 bases, leaving 24 bases between the germline ends. CDR3 sequence (DNA): TGTGCCAGCAGTGGACAGTCGAAGCTTCCCCAAATCTACGAGCAGTACTTC. Protein: CASSGQSKLPQIYEQYF.

The sample holds one count of this clone. This chain connects TRBV25-1 to TRBJ2-7, with D tentatively TRBD1 (6 bases). This CDR3 has 11 residues. V dropped 5 bases and J dropped 7 bases, with 9 bases sitting between them. Germline V gives CDR1 MGHDK, CDR2 SYGVNS. CDR3 bases: TGTGCCAGCAGTAACCAGGGGGAGCAGTACTTC. Translated: CASSNQGEQYF.

The chain has TRBV5-1 and TRBJ2-1; tentative D call: TRBD1 (5 bases). This CDR3 contains 17 residues. Germline CDR1 is SGHRS and CDR2 is YFSETQ. V lost 4 bases, J lost 5 bases, and 22 bases lay in between. The CDR3 sequence is CASSPPSRGPLNNEQFF. As DNA, the CDR3 is TGCGCCAGCAGCCCCCCGAGTAGGGGCCCCCTTAACAATGAGCAGTTCTTC.

This chain joins TRBV12-5 and TRBJ1-1; D may be TRBD1 (5 bases). CDR3 length: 11 residues. Germline V CDR1 and CDR2: LGHNT, FRNRAP. Trimming took 8 bases from V and 8 from J, leaving 12 bases between them. The CDR3 here is CASRGEIEAFF. The DNA for the CDR3 is TGTGCTAGTCGGGGGGAAATCGAAGCTTTCTTT.

This chain connects TRBV14 to TRBJ1-2, with TRBD1 identical over 9 bases. Germline loops: CDR1 SGHDN, CDR2 FVKESK. V shed 5 bases and J 2 bases; nucleotides not matched to a gene: 6. CDR3 length equals 15 residues. The CDR3 protein is CASSDPGQGNYGYTF. The CDR3 DNA reads TGTGCCAGCAGCGATCCGGGACAGGGAAACTATGGCTACACCTTC.

The chain joins TRBV29-1 to TRBJ2-1; D is unresolved. This CDR3 has 14 residues. Germline loops: CDR1 SQVTM, CDR2 ANQGSEA. Trimming took 3 bases from V and 3 from J, leaving 12 bases between them. CDR3 bases: TGCAGCGTTGACCATAGAAAATTCTACAATGAGCAGTTCTTC. Its translation: CSVDHRKFYNEQFF.

CDR3 region: CASSLDSSGKKDYGYTF. CDR3 in DNA: TGTGCCAGCAGCTTAGATTCATCGGGGAAGAAAGACTATGGCTACACCTTC. J is TRBJ1-2 and V is TRBV11-2; no reliable D call. V was pared by 0 bases and J by 3 bases, with 17 bases between. Per the germline V gene, CDR1 is SGHAT and CDR2 is FQNNGV. This CDR3 has 17 residues.

The rearrangement uses TRBV6-5 and TRBJ2-2; D might be TRBD1 (6 bases). Trimming left V 7 bases short and J 3 bases short, with 12 bases between. The germline V gene has CDR1 MNHEY and CDR2 SVGAGI. The CDR3 length is 14 residues. Here the CDR3 DNA reads TGTGCCAGCAAGTTCAGGGGCGACACCGGGGAGCTGTTTTTT. It is translated as CASKFRGDTGELFF.

The rearrangement uses TRBV29-1 and TRBJ1-4; D unclear. The germline V and J ends were trimmed by 0 bases and 10 bases, with 12 bases remaining between them. Germline V CDR1 and CDR2: SQVTM, ANQGSEA. The CDR3 runs to 13 residues. Written as DNA, the CDR3 is TGCAGCGTTGAAGATCCGAGGGTCGGAAAACTGTTTTTT. Translation gives CSVEDPRVGKLFF.

On this clone: Relative to the germline gene, one junction end is altered; a read error may explain this. Other DNA sequences in the sample encode the same CDR3. This chain links TRBV28 with TRBJ1-6, with 7 bases aligning to TRBD1. The CDR3 has 16 amino acids. Germline V gene sequence: CDR1 MDHEN, CDR2 SYDVKM. CDR3 DNA: TGTGCCAGCAGCCTTGGGACAGCTTCTCCCTATTCCCCCCTCCACTTT. It specifies CASSLGTASPYSPLHF.

The chain joins TRBV6-1 to TRBJ1-2; 7 bases are a match to TRBD1. With V trimmed by 1 base and J by 7 bases, 3 bases remained unmatched. This CDR3 contains 13 residues. The germline V gene has CDR1 MNHNS and CDR2 SASEGT. CDR3 bases: TGTGCCAGCAGTGAAGACAGGGGAAGTGGCTACACCTTC. Amino acid sequence: CASSEDRGSGYTF.

The chain uses TRBV7-2 and TRBJ1-1; maybe TRBD1 (5 bases). The CDR3 spans 15 residues. Per germline, CDR1 SGHTA and CDR2 FQGNSA. Trimming stripped 5 bases from V and 5 bases from J, with 18 bases between. The CDR3 is CASSPSGVRGTEAFF. CDR3 DNA: TGTGCCAGCAGCCCTAGTGGGGTAAGGGGAACTGAAGCTTTCTTT.

This chain uses TRBV6-1 with TRBJ2-2; D is unresolved. This CDR3 region has 16 residues. CDR1 MNHNS and CDR2 SASEGT come from the germline V gene. Trimming shortened V by 2 bases and J by 2 bases, and 12 bases separated the two germline ends. The CDR3 is CASSELRLINTGELFF. CDR3 bases: TGTGCCAGCAGTGAATTGCGGCTGATTAACACCGGGGAGCTGTTTTTT.

V usage is TRBV10-1 and J usage is TRBJ2-3; 7 bases are a match to TRBD2. The CDR3 totals 14 residues. Trimming removed 6 bases from V and 2 bases from J; junction bases left unmatched: 5. CDR1 is WNHNN and CDR2 is SYGVQD in the germline V gene (reference sequence). In DNA form, the CDR3 reads TGCGCCAGCAGCGCTCGGGGGGTCACAGATACGCAGTATTTT. This sequence encodes CASSARGVTDTQYF.